This is a list of T cell receptor beta chains from one sample in a study of beta chain features in type 1 diabetes. Data came from immunoSEQ multiplex PCR; TCRdb stores just in-frame clones and leaves some out. The sample holds nearly 350,000 clones, around 9.7% seen once. The sequenced sample was central memory CD4+ T cells from blood. All receptors come from a man under 40 with type 1 diabetes. The CDR3 runs from the conserved cysteine through the conserved F or W. A D gene is named only where the DNA matches it firmly. Not all rows give a size; the values are once, few, many and, for expanded clones, a class.

size,D,V,J,DNA,CDR3
few,-,TRBV30,TRBJ1-2,TGTGCCTGGAGCGGGGGAAGGGTGAGGAATGGCTACACCTTC,CAWSGGRVRNGYTF
few,-,TRBV19,TRBJ2-1,TGTGCCAGTAGTATAGGAGACAGGGAGGATGAGCAGTTCTTC,CASSIGDREDEQFF
many,-,TRBV7-9,TRBJ2-3,TGTGCCAGCAGCCGTAGCGGCAGCACAGATACGCAGTATTTT,CASSRSGSTDTQYF
few,-,TRBV10-3,TRBJ2-5,TGTGCCATCTCCAGCGCGGGGCCCCAAGAGACCCAGTACTTC,CAISSAGPQETQYF
many,TRBD2,TRBV5-1,TRBJ2-3,TGCGCCAGCAAAGCGGGGGCCGTGGGGATCACAGATACGCAGTATTTT,CASKAGAVGITDTQYF
-,TRBD1,TRBV2,TRBJ2-7,TGTGCCAGCAGTGATCAGGGGGATGAGCAGTACTTC,CASSDQGDEQYF
-,TRBD1,TRBV5-6,TRBJ1-1,TGTGCCAGCAGCGAGGGACAGGGTTGGACTGAAGCTTTCTTT,CASSEGQGWTEAFF
-,-,TRBV6-1,TRBJ1-4,TGTGCCAGCAGTGAAGTTCGCAGTTCAGGCGAAAAACTGTTTTTT,CASSEVRSSGEKLFF
few,-,TRBV18,TRBJ1-1,TGTGCCAGCTCACCACCGGTGGGGTCCACTGAAGCTTTCTTT,CASSPPVGSTEAFF
few,-,TRBV2,TRBJ1-4,TGTGCCAGCAGTTTTCCGTCAACTAATGAAAAACTGTTTTTT,CASSFPSTNEKLFF
many,-,TRBV5-6,TRBJ2-4,TGTGCCAGCAGCTTGGGGGGTTCCAAAAACATTCAGTACTTC,CASSLGGSKNIQYF
-,-,TRBV7-8,TRBJ2-3,TGTGCCAGCAGCTTATACGGGGAGGATGCAGATACGCAGTATTTT,CASSLYGEDADTQYF
-,-,TRBV7-9,TRBJ2-2,TGTGCCAGCAGCTTCGGACAGAGTAACACCGGGGAGCTGTTTTTT,CASSFGQSNTGELFF
-,-,TRBV10-3,TRBJ1-1,TGTGCCATCAGGGAAAGAGGGGACACTGAAGCTTTCTTT,CAIRERGDTEAFF
-,-,TRBV7-2,TRBJ2-4,TGTGCCAGCAGCCGGGTAGGGGACATTCAGTACTTC,CASSRVGDIQYF